Listed here are 27 T cell receptor beta chains from one sample, sequenced in a study of siplizumab effects on memory and regulatory T cells. Profiled with immunoSEQ multiplex PCR; TCRdb holds only in-frame clones, not every one. This table has about 100,000 clones, 92% appearing once. The sample taken for sequencing was Tregs sorted from blood. The receptor source for this set is a human donor in good health.

V gene TRBV7-3 combines with J gene TRBJ2-7; D ambiguous. With 3 bases removed from V and 5 bases from J, the gap between germline ends came to 11 bases. Germline CDR1 is SGHTA and CDR2 is FQGTGA. This CDR3 is 13 amino acids long. The CDR3 sequence is CASSLTPPHEQYF. CDR3 coding DNA: TGTGCCAGCAGCTTGACCCCCCCCCACGAGCAGTACTTC. The full variable domain, its missing parts supplied by reference TRBV7-3 and TRBJ2-7, is GAGVSQTPSNKVTEKGKYVELRCDPISGHTALYWYRQSLGQGPEFLIYFQGTGAADDSGLPNDRFFAVRPEGSVSTLKIQRTERGDSAVYLCASSLTPPHEQYFGPGTRLTVT.

The rearrangement links TRBV28 to TRBJ2-5; D call uncertain. The CDR3 length is 23 residues. V was trimmed by 7 bases and J by 7 bases, leaving 46 bases between them. From germline, CDR1 is MDHEN and CDR2 SYDVKM. The chain's CDR3 is CASTHPSFSLFPEKDGLGGTQYF. The CDR3 coding sequence is TGTGCCAGCACACACCCCTCTTTTAGTCTGTTCCCCGAAAAGGACGGATTAGGTGGGACCCAGTACTTC.

This clone was detected once. The chain couples TRBV19 to TRBJ2-3; 8 nucleotides match TRBD2. J was trimmed by 0 bases and V by 3 bases; bases with no gene match: 14. The CDR3 spans 19 residues. Germline loops: CDR1 LNHDA, CDR2 SQIVND (reference sequence). CDR3 sequence: CASSIRVSRLAGSTDTQYF. CDR3 nucleotides: TGTGCCAGTAGTATCCGGGTTAGTAGGCTAGCGGGCAGCACAGATACGCAGTATTTT.

The rearrangement joins TRBV4-2 to TRBJ1-2; D is unclear. The V gene lost 2 bases and the J gene lost 4 bases, with 8 bases spanning the gap. Germline CDR1 reads LGHNA; CDR2 reads YNFKEQ. CDR3 length equals 13 residues. CDR3 loop: CASSQKDGYGYTF. CDR3 bases: TGTGCCAGCAGCCAAAAGGACGGCTATGGCTACACCTTC.

V and J are TRBV19 and TRBJ2-3, with D perhaps matching TRBD2 (5 bases). This CDR3 is built from 14 residues. Germline V gene lookup returns CDR1 LNHDA and CDR2 SQIVND (reference sequence). Trimming stripped 8 bases from V and 3 bases from J, with 15 bases between. The CDR3 here is CASHTQRKTDTQYF. For the CDR3, the DNA is TGTGCCAGTCATACACAGCGGAAGACAGATACGCAGTATTTT.

This clone was counted once. The gene calls are TRBV6-1 and TRBJ1-6; no reliable D call. V was cut by 7 bases and J by 7 bases, with 14 bases left in between. CDR1 is MNHNS, CDR2 SASEGT, per germline. CDR3 length: 14 amino acids. The CDR3: CASILFGVNSPLHF. The CDR3 DNA follows: TGTGCCAGCATCCTCTTCGGCGTGAATTCACCCCTCCACTTT.

The V gene is TRBV11-3, the J gene TRBJ2-7; the D call may be TRBD1 or TRBD2 (7 bases each). Trimming pared 8 bases from V and 7 bases from J, leaving 18 bases between. The CDR3 length is 13 residues. Germline V gene sequence: CDR1 SGHNT, CDR2 YENEEA. CDR3 loop: CASGRGRGGEQYF. In DNA form, the CDR3 reads TGTGCCAGCGGCCGGGGCAGGGGGGGAGAGCAGTACTTC.

The J gene is TRBJ2-7, the V gene TRBV15; D is perhaps TRBD1 or TRBD2 (5 bases each). The germline V and J ends were trimmed by 4 bases and 2 bases, with 21 bases remaining between them. This CDR3 spans 17 amino acids. Germline loops: CDR1 LNHNV, CDR2 YYDKDF (reference sequence). CDR3 protein: CATSNNWGLEGTYEQYF. The CDR3 coding sequence is TGTGCCACCAGCAACAATTGGGGCTTAGAGGGCACCTACGAGCAGTACTTC.

This sequence joins TRBV2 and TRBJ2-5; possibly TRBD2 for D (5 bases). Per the germline V gene, CDR1 is SNHLY and CDR2 is FYNNEI. The CDR3 consists of 14 residues. Trimming stripped 2 bases from V and 6 bases from J, with 13 bases between. In DNA, the CDR3 is TGTGCCAGCAGTGAACTAGCTGTTGGAAAGACCCAGTACTTC. As protein: CASSELAVGKTQYF.

This chain connects TRBV6-5 to TRBJ2-3; 11 nucleotides agree with TRBD1. The CDR3 extends over 15 amino acids. The V and J ends lost 8 bases and 1 base, in that order; junction bases with no gene match: 5. Per germline, CDR1 MNHEY and CDR2 SVGAGI. CDR3 in amino acids: CASGLDRGRTDTQYF. CDR3 nucleotides: TGTGCCAGCGGCCTGGACAGGGGGCGCACAGATACGCAGTATTTT.

V and J are TRBV7-9 and TRBJ2-3, with TRBD1 matching over 7 bases. V lost 4 bases and J lost 0; bases outside the gene matches: 7. Germline V gives CDR1 SEHNR, CDR2 FQNEAQ (reference sequence). The length of the CDR3 is 16 residues. The CDR3 DNA reads TGTGCCAGCAGCTATAGACAGGGACCAAGCACAGATACGCAGTATTTT. This sequence encodes CASSYRQGPSTDTQYF.

CDR3 in DNA: TGTGCCAGTAGATTCAAGGCAAGCGGGAGTAATGAGCAGTTCTTC. Translation: CASRFKASGSNEQFF. This chain links TRBV19 with TRBJ2-1; 8 nucleotides agree with TRBD2. The germline V gene encodes CDR1 LNHDA and CDR2 SQIVND (reference sequence). There are 15 residues in the CDR3. Trimming at V came to 6 bases and at J to 7 bases, leaving 11 bases not matched to a gene.

The chain recombines TRBV6-1 with TRBJ2-2; D ambiguous. The CDR3 runs 12 residues. V was trimmed by 4 bases and J by 5 bases, leaving 5 bases between them. CDR1 and CDR2 from the germline V gene are MNHNS and SASEGT. CDR3 in amino acids: CASSAQTGELFF. CDR3 DNA sequence: TGTGCCAGCAGTGCTCAGACCGGGGAGCTGTTTTTT.

J is TRBJ2-2 and V is TRBV28; unclear D gene. The germline V gene has CDR1 MDHEN and CDR2 SYDVKM. The germline V and J ends were trimmed by 8 bases and 6 bases, with 7 bases remaining between them. The CDR3 consists of 11 residues. The CDR3 DNA is TGTGCCAGCTCCCCTGCCGGGGAGCTGTTTTTT. This encodes CASSPAGELFF.

This clone has a single count. This chain connects TRBV29-1 to TRBJ2-1; the D gene could be TRBD1 or TRBD2 (7 bases each). V was clipped by 6 bases and J by 7 bases, with 13 bases between them. The germline gives CDR1 SQVTM, CDR2 ANQGSEA. This CDR3 has 12 residues. Here the CDR3 DNA reads TGCAGCGTGGCAGGGGGGGGGAATGAGCAGTTCTTC. Protein sequence: CSVAGGGNEQFF.

The rearrangement uses TRBV28 and TRBJ2-7, with 9 bases matching TRBD1. Germline values: CDR1 MDHEN, CDR2 SYDVKM. Trimming cost V 7 bases and J 6 bases; bases outside gene matches: 10. The CDR3 spans 14 residues. In DNA form, the CDR3 reads TGTGCCAGCACCCTCAACAGGGGGCGTGGCGAGCAGTACTTC. This translates into CASTLNRGRGEQYF. The complete variable domain, with remaining parts taken from reference TRBV28 and TRBJ2-7, reads DVKVTQSSRYLVKRTGEKVFLECVQDMDHENMFWYRQDPGLGLRLIYFSYDVKMKEKGDIPEGYSVSREKKERFSLILESASTNQTSMYLCASTLNRGRGEQYFGPGTRLTVT.

V gene TRBV5-4 combines with J gene TRBJ2-7; 7 nucleotides match TRBD2. The CDR3 is 15 residues long. Germline V gene sequence: CDR1 SGHNT, CDR2 YYREEE (reference sequence). The trim removed 2 bases at V and 5 bases at J, leaving 10 bases unmatched. CDR3 amino acids: CASSFEGGYIHEQYF. CDR3 in DNA: TGTGCCAGCAGCTTCGAGGGAGGGTATATCCACGAGCAGTACTTC.

V is TRBV28 and J is TRBJ1-2; possible D gene TRBD1, 6 bases. CDR1 and CDR2 (germline): MDHEN, SYDVKM. The CDR3 extends over 14 amino acids. The V end lost 10 bases, the J end lost 0 bases, and 15 bases lay between the germline ends. The CDR3 region is CATFRGTTNYGYTF. The CDR3 DNA follows: TGTGCCACTTTTAGGGGGACTACTAACTATGGCTACACCTTC.

J is TRBJ2-1 and V is TRBV2; the D is unclear. V lost 2 bases to trimming and J lost 9 bases, with 8 bases between them. The CDR3 contains 12 residues. Germline CDR1 SNHLY, CDR2 FYNNEI. CDR3 sequence (DNA): TGTGCCAGCAGTGAACAAAGAGTTGAGCAGTTCTTC. This codes for CASSEQRVEQFF. The variable domain in full, with the rest retrieved from reference TRBV2 and TRBJ2-1, is EPEVTQTPSHQVTQMGQEVILRCVPISNHLYFYWYRQILGQKVEFLVSFYNNEISEKSEIFDDQFSVERPDGSNFTLKIRSTKLEDSAMYFCASSEQRVEQFFGPGTRLTVL.

The chain has TRBV6-5 and TRBJ2-7; no reliable D call. V dropped 3 bases and J dropped 0 bases, with 9 bases sitting between them. Germline lookup yields CDR1 MNHEY and CDR2 SVGAGI. This CDR3 is built from 14 residues. The CDR3 region is CASSYAPSSYEQYF. CDR3 nucleotides: TGTGCCAGCAGTTATGCTCCGAGCTCCTACGAGCAGTACTTC.

The genes are TRBV14 and TRBJ2-3; a possible D gene is TRBD2 (5 bases). The CDR3 contains 14 residues. Germline V gives CDR1 SGHDN, CDR2 FVKESK. The ends were cut back, 1 base at V and 4 bases at J, with 9 bases in the middle. The CDR3, as DNA: TGTGCCAGCAGCCAAGCCGGGGTCGCAGATACGCAGTATTTT. Translated: CASSQAGVADTQYF.

This chain links TRBV10-1 with TRBJ2-5; 9 nucleotides align to TRBD1. CDR3 length: 17 amino acids. Germline CDR1 reads WNHNN; CDR2 reads SYGVQD (reference sequence). The V and J ends lost 6 bases and 1 base, in that order; junction bases with no gene match: 12. CDR3 region: CASRTWGTGKSQETQYF. The CDR3 DNA reads TGCGCCAGCAGAACCTGGGGGACAGGGAAGTCCCAAGAGACCCAGTACTTC.

The chain carries TRBV7-8 and TRBJ2-1; D not certain. Germline CDR1 reads SGHVS; CDR2 reads FQNEAQ. The CDR3 sequence is 16 residues long. The V end lost 5 bases, the J end lost 0 bases, and 14 bases lay between the germline ends. CDR3 coding DNA: TGTGCCAGCAGCGCAGGATCCTCTTACTCCTACAATGAGCAGTTCTTC. Translating gives CASSAGSSYSYNEQFF.

The V call is TRBV12-5, the J call TRBJ2-3; possible D gene TRBD1, 6 bases. Germline V gene data show CDR1 as LGHNT and CDR2 as FRNRAP. This CDR3 has 12 amino acids. Trimming shortened V by 4 bases and J by 7 bases, and 9 bases separated the two germline ends. The CDR3 DNA follows: TGTGCTAGTGGTTCCCAGGGGTATACGCAGTATTTT. This sequence encodes CASGSQGYTQYF.

This chain uses TRBV6-1 with TRBJ1-5; 8 bases map to TRBD1. With V trimmed by 6 bases and J by 6 bases, 4 bases remained unmatched. The CDR3 is 13 amino acids. CDR1 MNHNS and CDR2 SASEGT come from the germline V gene. The CDR3 region has the DNA TGTGCCAGCAGACAGGGGGGTGGTCAGCCCCAGCATTTT. Translating it yields CASRQGGGQPQHF.

The chain joins TRBV11-2 to TRBJ2-5, with a weak D call TRBD2 (6 bases). Germline values: CDR1 SGHAT, CDR2 FQNNGV. Trimming stripped 1 base from V and 5 bases from J, with 8 bases between. The CDR3 has 13 residues. The DNA for the CDR3 is TGTGCCAGCAGCTTAGCTAGCGTTGAGACCCAGTACTTC. Amino acids: CASSLASVETQYF.

The V call is TRBV6-9, the J call TRBJ1-1; a weak D match, TRBD1 (6 bases). From germline, CDR1 is MNHGY and CDR2 SVAAGI. Trimming left V 3 bases short and J 7 bases short, with 18 bases between. This CDR3 is built from 15 residues. The CDR3 here is CASSYSGRGGGEAFF. CDR3 coding DNA: TGTGCCAGCAGTTACTCCGGCAGGGGAGGAGGTGAAGCTTTCTTT.